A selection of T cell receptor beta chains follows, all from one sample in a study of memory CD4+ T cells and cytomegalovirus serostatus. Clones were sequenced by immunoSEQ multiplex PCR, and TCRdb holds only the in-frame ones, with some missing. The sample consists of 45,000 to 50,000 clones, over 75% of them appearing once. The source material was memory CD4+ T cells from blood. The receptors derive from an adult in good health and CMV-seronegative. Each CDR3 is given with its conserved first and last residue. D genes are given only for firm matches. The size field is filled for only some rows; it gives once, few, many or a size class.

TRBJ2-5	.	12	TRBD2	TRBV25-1	CASRGVQETQYF	TGTGCCAGCCGGGGGGTCCAAGAGACCCAGTACTTC
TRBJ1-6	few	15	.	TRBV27	CASSFSGTGNSPLHF	TGTGCCAGCAGTTTTTCAGGGACCGGTAATTCACCCCTCCACTTT
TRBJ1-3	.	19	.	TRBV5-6	CASSLWLGKSETSGNTIYF	TGTGCCAGCAGCTTGTGGCTAGGAAAGTCTGAAACCTCTGGAAACACCATATATTTT
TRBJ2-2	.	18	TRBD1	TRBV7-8	CASSLAGTGYGVTGELFF	TGTGCCAGCAGCTTAGCCGGGACAGGGTATGGAGTCACCGGGGAGCTGTTTTTT
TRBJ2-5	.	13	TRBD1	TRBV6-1	CASSGDREETQYF	TGTGCCAGCAGTGGGGACAGGGAAGAGACCCAGTACTTC
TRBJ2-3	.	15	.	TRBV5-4	CASSSGGRGSDTQYF	TGTGCCAGCAGCTCTGGGGGCCGCGGGTCAGATACGCAGTATTTT
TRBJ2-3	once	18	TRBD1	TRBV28	CASSLIQWGQGPDDTQYF	TGTGCCAGCAGTTTAATTCAGTGGGGACAGGGTCCCGACGATACGCAGTATTTT
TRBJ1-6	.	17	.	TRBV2	CASSEGVQGGYNSPLHF	TGTGCCAGCAGTGAAGGGGTCCAAGGGGGCTATAATTCACCCCTCCACTTT
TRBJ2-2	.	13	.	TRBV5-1	CASSLTVTGELFF	TGCGCCAGCAGCTTGACAGTCACCGGGGAGCTGTTTTTT
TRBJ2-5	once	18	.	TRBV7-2	CASSLSFTGMGRQETQYF	TGTGCCAGCAGCTTATCGTTCACAGGGATGGGGCGCCAAGAGACCCAGTACTTC
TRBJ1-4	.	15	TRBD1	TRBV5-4	CASSLAGTGVEKLFF	TGTGCCAGCAGCTTGGCAGGGACAGGGGTCGAAAAACTGTTTTTT
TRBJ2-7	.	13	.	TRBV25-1	CASSGADFYEQYF	TGTGCCAGCAGTGGGGCGGATTTCTACGAGCAGTACTTC
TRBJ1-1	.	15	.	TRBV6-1	CASSESRVMNTEAFF	TGTGCCAGCAGTGAATCTAGGGTGATGAACACTGAAGCTTTCTTT
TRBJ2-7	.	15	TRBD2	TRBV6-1	CASRELSGGAHEQYF	TGTGCCAGCAGGGAACTTAGCGGGGGGGCCCACGAGCAGTACTTC
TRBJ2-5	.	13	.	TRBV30	CAWSQQVQETQYF	TGTGCCTGGAGTCAACAGGTCCAAGAGACCCAGTACTTC
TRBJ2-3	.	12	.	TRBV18	CASSPQVDTQYF	TGTGCCAGCTCACCACAGGTCGATACGCAGTATTTT
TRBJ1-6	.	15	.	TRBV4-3	CASSQETGESSPLHF	TGCGCCAGCAGCCAGGAGACAGGTGAAAGTTCACCCCTCCACTTT
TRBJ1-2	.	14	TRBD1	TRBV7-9	CASSSRDRLYGYTF	TGTGCCAGCAGCTCCCGGGACAGGCTCTATGGCTACACCTTC
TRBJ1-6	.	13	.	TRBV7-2	CASSFQSNSPLHF	TGTGCCAGCAGCTTCCAGAGTAATTCACCCCTCCACTTT
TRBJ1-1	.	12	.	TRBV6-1	CASRPDDTEAFF	TGTGCCAGCAGACCAGACGACACTGAAGCTTTCTTT
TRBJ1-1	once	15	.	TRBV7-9	CASSLVPQDDTEAFF	TGTGCCAGCAGCTTAGTTCCACAGGACGACACTGAAGCTTTCTTT
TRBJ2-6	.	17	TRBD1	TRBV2	CATTRQGHPSGANVLTF	TGTGCCACTACGAGACAGGGTCATCCCTCTGGGGCCAACGTCCTGACTTTC
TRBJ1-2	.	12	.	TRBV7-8	CASSLDHNGYTF	TGTGCCAGCAGCTTAGACCACAATGGCTACACCTTC
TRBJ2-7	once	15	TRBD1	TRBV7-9	CASTFGTGVPYEQYF	TGTGCCAGCACCTTTGGGACAGGGGTCCCCTACGAGCAGTACTTC
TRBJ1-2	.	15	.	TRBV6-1	CASSEAAKANYGYTF	TGTGCCAGCAGTGAAGCGGCGAAAGCCAACTATGGCTACACCTTC
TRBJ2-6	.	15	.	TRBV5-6	CASSPPGSGANVLTF	TGTGCCAGCAGCCCCCCGGGCTCTGGGGCCAACGTCCTGACTTTC
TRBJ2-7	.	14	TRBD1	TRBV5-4	CASSSPGQLGEQYF	TGTGCCAGCAGCTCCCCGGGACAGTTAGGGGAGCAGTACTTC
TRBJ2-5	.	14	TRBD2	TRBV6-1	CASSAGGSQETQYF	TGTGCCAGCAGTGCGGGGGGGTCACAAGAGACCCAGTACTTC
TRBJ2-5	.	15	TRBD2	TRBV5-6	CASSVLAGGRETQYF	TGTGCCAGCAGCGTACTAGCGGGGGGGCGAGAGACCCAGTACTTC
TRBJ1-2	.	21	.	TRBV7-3	CASRPQGTLLWAQKGNYGYTF	TGTGCCAGCAGGCCCCAGGGGACACTACTATGGGCGCAAAAGGGAAACTATGGCTACACCTTC
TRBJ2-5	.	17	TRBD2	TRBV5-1	CASSLAASGINQETQYF	TGCGCCAGCAGCTTGGCGGCTAGCGGGATCAACCAAGAGACCCAGTACTTC
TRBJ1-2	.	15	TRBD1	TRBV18	CASSAGQGKTYGYTF	TGTGCCAGCTCAGCTGGACAGGGGAAGACCTATGGCTACACCTTC
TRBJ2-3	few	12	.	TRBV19	CASRGKADTQYF	TGTGCCAGTAGGGGCAAGGCAGATACGCAGTATTTT
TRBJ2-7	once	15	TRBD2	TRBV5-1	CASSVGGALVHEQYF	TGCGCCAGCAGCGTCGGGGGGGCCTTAGTCCACGAGCAGTACTTC
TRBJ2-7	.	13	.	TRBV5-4	CASSPRQGHEQYF	TGTGCCAGCAGCCCCCGCCAGGGACACGAGCAGTACTTC
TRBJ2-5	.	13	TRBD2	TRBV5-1	CASSPGGRETQYF	TGCGCCAGCAGCCCGGGGGGTCGAGAGACCCAGTACTTC
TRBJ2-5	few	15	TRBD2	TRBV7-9	CASSLDGGAIGTQYF	TGTGCCAGCAGCTTAGACGGGGGGGCGATTGGGACCCAGTACTTC
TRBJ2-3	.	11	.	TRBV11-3	CASSSRDTQYF	TGTGCCAGCAGCTCGAGAGATACGCAGTATTTT
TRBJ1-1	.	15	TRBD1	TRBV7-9	CASSDRVLGNTEAFF	TGTGCCAGCAGCGACAGGGTTTTAGGGAACACTGAAGCTTTCTTT